This TCR beta chain came from a study of identical twins. The study, taken as a whole, reports: For monozygotic twins, models underestimated out-of-frame TCR alpha sharing.

A remark on this clonotype: Antigen unknown.

Through template switching, a universal primer site was introduced, and the cDNA contained unique molecular identifiers. TCRdb recomputed calls from the 5' RACE reads with MiXCR, one row per CDR3 protein. This table has hundreds of thousands of distinct CDR3 sequences, 8.5% to 9.5% appearing once. The data were also submitted as part of a second study, on yellow fever vaccine responses in identical twins. From that second work: Twins reportedly appeared to share part of their vaccine T cell response while keeping part individual.

This TCR derives from a woman in her late teens or twenties in good health. Sequencing was done on a sample of CD8+ T cells sorted from blood.

The CDR3 reads CASSGGTAQGWSYEQYF. DNA for the CDR3: TGTGCCAGCAGTGGCGGGACAGCCCAGGGGTGGTCCTACGAGCAGTACTTC. The chain is built from TRBV28 and TRBJ2-7, with TRBD1 as a possible D gene (7 bases). This CDR3 region has 17 residues. Germline-derived CDR1 and CDR2 are MDHEN and SYDVKM. Deletions cut 5 bases from V and 1 base from J, with 21 bases between.